A selection of T cell receptor beta chains follows, all from one sample in a study of shared clonotypes between healthy human individuals. Some clones are missing from TCRdb's copy, which holds only in-frame ones; the method was immunoSEQ multiplex PCR. Here the sample spans around 990,000 clones, about 80% being singletons. The source material was memory CD4+ T cells from PBMCs. The source of these receptors is a man aged 18 to 30 in good health. Some clones in this sample may be carry-over from other donors' samples. Each CDR3 is given with its conserved first and last residue. Each record gives: V gene, clone size, J gene, D gene, CDR3 DNA, CDR3 protein. D genes are given only for firm matches. Clone size appears in some rows only: once, few, many, or a class for an expanded clone.

V gene: TRBV28
clone size: .
J gene: TRBJ2-1
D gene: .
CDR3 DNA: TGTGCCAGCAGTCCCTTAGGGCGGTCAACCTACAATGAGCAGTTCTTC
CDR3 protein: CASSPLGRSTYNEQFF

V gene: TRBV4-3
clone size: once
J gene: TRBJ1-3
D gene: .
CDR3 DNA: TGCGCCAGCAGCCAAGATCGGTCCTCTGGAAACACCATATATTTT
CDR3 protein: CASSQDRSSGNTIYF

V gene: TRBV5-6
clone size: .
J gene: TRBJ1-2
D gene: .
CDR3 DNA: TGTGCCAGCAGCTTTAGGGGGGCTGCCGGCTATGGCTACACCTTC
CDR3 protein: CASSFRGAAGYGYTF

V gene: TRBV2
clone size: .
J gene: TRBJ2-2
D gene: .
CDR3 DNA: TGTGCCAGCAGCCCACTAGTTTCCGGGGAGCTGTTTTTT
CDR3 protein: CASSPLVSGELFF

V gene: TRBV6-1
clone size: .
J gene: TRBJ1-2
D gene: .
CDR3 DNA: TGTGCCAGCAGTGAGTTGCAGGGAGCGAGTGACTATGGCTACACCTTC
CDR3 protein: CASSELQGASDYGYTF

V gene: TRBV7-3
clone size: many
J gene: TRBJ2-2
D gene: .
CDR3 DNA: TGTGCCAGCAGCTTAAACCCCAATAGGGGGGAGCTGTTTTTT
CDR3 protein: CASSLNPNRGELFF

V gene: TRBV5-1
clone size: few
J gene: TRBJ1-3
D gene: .
CDR3 DNA: TGCGCCAGCAGCTTGCGGGAGTCTGGAAACACCATATATTTT
CDR3 protein: CASSLRESGNTIYF

V gene: TRBV19
clone size: .
J gene: TRBJ1-5
D gene: .
CDR3 DNA: TGTGCCAGTAGTATCCCGGGGGGATTGAAGCCCCAGCATTTT
CDR3 protein: CASSIPGGLKPQHF

V gene: TRBV6-1
clone size: once
J gene: TRBJ2-1
D gene: TRBD2
CDR3 DNA: TGTGCCAGCACGAAGCGGGAGGAGGTTGAGCAGTTCTTC
CDR3 protein: CASTKREEVEQFF

V gene: TRBV5-1
clone size: .
J gene: TRBJ2-3
D gene: TRBD2
CDR3 DNA: TGCGCCAGCAGCTTACGGACTAGCGGGAGTCATACGCAGTATTTT
CDR3 protein: CASSLRTSGSHTQYF

V gene: TRBV5-1
clone size: .
J gene: TRBJ2-3
D gene: TRBD1
CDR3 DNA: TGCGCCAGCAGCGGACAGGGCACAGATACGCAGTATTTT
CDR3 protein: CASSGQGTDTQYF